The clone carrying this TCR beta chain was seen a few times. As yet, its antigen is unknown. Sequenced by immunoSEQ multiplex PCR; TCRdb stores in-frame clones only, minus some. The repertoire includes about 100,000 clones, around nine tenths of them detected once, and around a sixth sits in the top ten. CDR3 length: 14 amino acids. Per the germline V gene, CDR1 is SGHVS and CDR2 is FQNEAQ. The ends were cut back, 5 bases at V and 1 base at J, with 12 bases in the middle. This sample is drawn from a study of T cell responses to AZD1222 COVID-19 vaccine. The study's findings and limits: Females made up more of the donors, who were largely white British, and clonal diversity may have come out too low.

Sample: peripheral blood, taken on day 0 of AZD1222 vaccination. The sequence was obtained from an adult in good health. The chain couples TRBV7-8 to TRBJ2-7, with no clear D. CDR3 bases: TGTGCCAGCAGCCCGCGGACGGGTTCCTACGAGCAGTACTTC. Translating gives CASSPRTGSYEQYF.